Following are 16 T cell receptor beta chains from one sample sequenced in a study of T cell responses to AZD1222 COVID-19 vaccine. The repertoire was sequenced with immunoSEQ multiplex PCR; TCRdb's copy has only in-frame clones and lacks some. The profile shows some 56,000 clones, approximately 92% of them singletons. This material consisted of peripheral blood, taken 28 days after the second AZD1222 dose. All receptors derive from an adult who received the AZD1222 COVID-19 vaccine.

This chain joins TRBV6-5 and TRBJ1-2; the D is unclear. V lost 0 bases and J lost 5, with 10 bases in between. CDR3 length equals 14 residues. Germline V CDR1 and CDR2: MNHEY, SVGAGI. The CDR3 nucleotides are TGTGCCAGCAGTTACTCGAGAAGGCGGTATGGCTACACCTTC. This sequence encodes CASSYSRRRYGYTF.

The chain is built from TRBV5-4 and TRBJ1-4; perhaps TRBD1 as D (6 bases). Per germline, CDR1 SGHNT and CDR2 YYREEE (reference sequence). The CDR3 runs 14 residues. The ends were cut back, 0 bases at V and 3 bases at J, with 6 bases in the middle. The CDR3 DNA follows: TGTGCCAGCAGCTTGGAGGGGGCTAATGAAAAACTGTTTTTT. Translation: CASSLEGANEKLFF.

The chain recombines TRBV27 with TRBJ2-3, with 8 positions matching TRBD2. The germline V gene encodes CDR1 MNHEY and CDR2 SMNVEV (reference sequence). Trimming cost V 3 bases and J 3 bases; bases outside gene matches: 5. CDR3 length equals 15 residues. CDR3 region: CASSFGGVGTDTQYF. The CDR3, as DNA: TGTGCCAGCAGTTTCGGGGGGGTGGGGACAGATACGCAGTATTTT.

The chain recombines TRBV10-1 with TRBJ2-5, with D maybe TRBD1 (6 bases). CDR3 length equals 14 residues. V was cut by 5 bases and J by 4 bases, with 14 bases left in between. Germline assignment: CDR1 WNHNN and CDR2 SYGVQD (reference sequence). CDR3 loop: CASSMGQRGETQYF. CDR3 nucleotides: TGCGCCAGCAGTATGGGACAACGGGGAGAGACCCAGTACTTC.

The chain is built from TRBV29-1 and TRBJ2-1, with D unresolved. The CDR3 runs to 13 residues. Germline values: CDR1 SQVTM, CDR2 ANQGSEA. The ends were cut back, 4 bases at V and 0 bases at J, with 7 bases in the middle. The CDR3 nucleotides are TGCAGCGTTGGAAGATTCTCCTACAATGAGCAGTTCTTC. As protein: CSVGRFSYNEQFF.

The rearrangement links TRBV28 to TRBJ1-6, with D possibly matching TRBD1 (5 bases). The germline CDR1 and CDR2 sequences are MDHEN and SYDVKM. V lost 0 bases and J lost 8, with 14 bases in between. CDR3 length: 16 residues. Here the CDR3 reads CASSLWGDSVDSPLHF. DNA of the CDR3: TGTGCCAGCAGTTTATGGGGCGACAGTGTAGATTCACCCCTCCACTTT.

CDR3 region: CASRTGLAGGEEQFF. In nucleotides, the CDR3 is TGTGCCAGTAGAACGGGACTAGCGGGGGGGGAAGAGCAGTTCTTC. The chain couples TRBV19 to TRBJ2-1; 16 bases map to TRBD2. In germline, CDR1 is LNHDA, CDR2 SQIVND (reference sequence). Trimming took 6 bases from V and 10 from J; bases not matched to a gene: 6. There are 15 residues in the CDR3.

The table lists this clone with a few counts. In DNA form, the CDR3 reads TGCGCCAGCAGCAACACTAGCGGGGGGTTTCATGAGCAGTTCTTC. Its protein product is CASSNTSGGFHEQFF. The chain has TRBV4-1 and TRBJ2-1; 12 bases align to TRBD2. The V segment lost 5 bases and the J segment 8 bases; nucleotides outside the gene matches: 7. The CDR3 spans 15 residues. CDR1 is MGHRA and CDR2 is YSYEKL in the germline V gene.

The gene calls are TRBV29-1 and TRBJ2-7; 9 nucleotides line up with TRBD2. J was trimmed by 5 bases and V by 6 bases; bases with no gene match: 5. Per germline, CDR1 SQVTM and CDR2 ANQGSEA. This CDR3 comprises 12 residues. CDR3 in amino acids: CSVVAGVHEQYF. CDR3 DNA sequence: TGCAGCGTGGTAGCGGGAGTCCACGAGCAGTACTTC.

The chain uses TRBV19 and TRBJ1-2, with D possibly TRBD1 on 6 matching bases. The CDR3 loop spans 14 amino acids. In germline, CDR1 is LNHDA, CDR2 SQIVND (reference sequence). V lost 3 bases, J lost 8 bases, and 16 bases lay in between. The CDR3 DNA reads TGTGCCAGTAGTATTCAACAGGGTCAAGGAGGCTACACCTTC. Translating it yields CASSIQQGQGGYTF.

This chain links TRBV19 with TRBJ2-2; the D gene could be TRBD1 or TRBD2 (5 bases each). CDR3 size: 14 residues. V was shortened by 4 bases and J by 3 bases, with 9 bases between the two germline ends. Per the germline V gene, CDR1 is LNHDA and CDR2 is SQIVND (reference sequence). CDR3 sequence (DNA): TGTGCCAGTAGTAATCGGGGCTACACCGGGGAGCTGTTTTTT. It is translated as CASSNRGYTGELFF.

This clone was recorded only once. V gene TRBV6-1 combines with J gene TRBJ1-6; D is possibly TRBD1 (5 bases). V was clipped by 2 bases and J by 9 bases, with 20 bases between them. This CDR3 contains 17 residues. The germline V gene encodes CDR1 MNHNS and CDR2 SASEGT. The CDR3 coding sequence is TGTGCCAGCAGTGAATTAGGGGCCTCACTGGGAGGTTCACCCCTCCACTTT. Its protein product is CASSELGASLGGSPLHF.

About this clone itself: The junction departs from the called germline gene at one end, perhaps through a read error. The chain has TRBV7-2 and TRBJ2-1, with D possibly matching TRBD2 (6 bases). Germline assignment: CDR1 SGHTA and CDR2 FQGNSA. The CDR3 covers 16 residues. The CDR3 region is CAGSLVQAGTTGEQFF. The CDR3 DNA reads as TGTGCCGGCAGCTTAGTTCAGGCGGGGACGACGGGTGAGCAGTTCTTC.

The CDR3 loop reads CASSLGTAQETQYF. Written as DNA, the CDR3 is TGTGCCAGCAGCTTAGGGACCGCTCAAGAGACCCAGTACTTC. This chain joins TRBV7-2 and TRBJ2-5; D remains ambiguous. Germline CDR1 is SGHTA and CDR2 is FQGNSA. The CDR3 is made up of 14 amino acids. V lost 1 base and J 2 bases, leaving 8 bases between the germline ends.

This clone turned up a few times. This rearrangement joins TRBV19 to TRBJ1-1, with a weak D call TRBD1 (5 bases). The V gene lost 5 bases and the J gene lost 1 base, with 14 bases spanning the gap. The CDR3 spans 15 residues. Germline loops: CDR1 LNHDA, CDR2 SQIVND (reference sequence). In DNA form, the CDR3 reads TGTGCCAGTAGTTCCGGGATGAGGGGGAACACTGAAGCTTTCTTT. Its translation: CASSSGMRGNTEAFF. Complete variable domain (other parts from reference TRBV19 and TRBJ1-1): DGGITQSPKYLFRKEGQNVTLSCEQNLNHDAMYWYRQDPGQGLRLIYYSQIVNDFQKGDIAEGYSVSREKKESFPLTVTSAQKNPTAFYLCASSSGMRGNTEAFFGQGTRLTVV.

The V gene is TRBV12-3 or TRBV12-4, the J gene TRBJ2-7, with D tentatively TRBD2 (5 bases). The CDR3 extends over 12 amino acids. The germline V and J ends were trimmed by 7 bases and 6 bases, with 13 bases remaining between them. The CDR3 is CASKSASIEQYF. The DNA of the CDR3 is TGTGCCAGCAAATCCGCTAGCATCGAGCAGTACTTC.